A single sample is the source of the 13 T cell receptor beta chains below, sequenced in a study of OX40 agonist ivuxolimab in advanced cancers. Assay used: immunoSEQ multiplex PCR; TCRdb lists only in-frame clones, some missing. The sample shows fewer than 100,000 clones, under 90% of them seen only once. The input for sequencing was CD4+ or CD8+ T cells sorted from blood, taken in a trial of the OX40 agonist ivuxolimab. Receptor source: an adult with an advanced solid tumor such as melanoma, head and neck, liver or kidney cancer.

The chain joins TRBV9 to TRBJ2-7; D is ambiguous. The V end was cut by 0 bases, the J end by 4 bases, with 14 bases between. Germline values: CDR1 SGDLS, CDR2 YYNGEE. CDR3 length equals 15 residues. CDR3 in amino acids: CASSVAGDLVYEQYF. DNA of the CDR3: TGTGCCAGCAGCGTAGCAGGCGACCTGGTATACGAGCAGTACTTC. The variable domain in full, with the rest retrieved from reference TRBV9 and TRBJ2-7, is DSGVTQTPKHLITATGQRVTLRCSPRSGDLSVYWYQQSLDQGLQFLIQYYNGEERAKGNILERFSAQQFPDLHSELNLSSLELGDSALYFCASSVAGDLVYEQYFGPGTRLTVT.

This clone was seen only once. The chain uses TRBV2 and TRBJ2-1; D perhaps matches TRBD2 (7 bases). Germline V CDR1 and CDR2: SNHLY, FYNNEI. Trimming stripped 7 bases from V and 1 base from J, with 14 bases between. CDR3 length: 15 residues. The CDR3 DNA sequence: TGTGCCAGCACCCCGGGGAGGGGGTCCTACAATGAGCAGTTCTTC. This sequence encodes CASTPGRGSYNEQFF. The whole variable domain, remainder taken from reference TRBV2 and TRBJ2-1, is EPEVTQTPSHQVTQMGQEVILRCVPISNHLYFYWYRQILGQKVEFLVSFYNNEISEKSEIFDDQFSVERPDGSNFTLKIRSTKLEDSAMYFCASTPGRGSYNEQFFGPGTRLTVL.

The V call is TRBV19, the J call TRBJ1-4, with 9 bases aligning to TRBD1. CDR1 is LNHDA and CDR2 is SQIVND in the germline V gene (reference sequence). The CDR3 runs to 17 residues. V shed 4 bases and J 10 bases; nucleotides not matched to a gene: 16. CDR3 residues: CASSTRRGGQGGGKLFF. CDR3 nucleotide sequence: TGTGCCAGTAGTACTCGCCGTGGGGGACAGGGCGGGGGAAAACTGTTTTTT.

V and J are TRBV7-3 and TRBJ2-7, with 7 positions matching TRBD2. V gave up 2 bases and J gave up 0 bases; unmatched junction bases: 4. Germline CDR1 SGHTA, CDR2 FQGTGA. This CDR3 contains 15 residues. The CDR3 nucleotides are TGTGCCAGCAGCTTACTCGGCGGGAGCTCCTACGAGCAGTACTTC. It encodes CASSLLGGSSYEQYF.

J is TRBJ2-3 and V is TRBV11-2, with 9 bases lining up with TRBD2. With 1 base clipped from V and 4 bases from J, the junction kept 6 bases outside the gene matches. Germline CDR1 SGHAT, CDR2 FQNNGV. This CDR3 is built from 16 residues. The CDR3 here is CASSLVAGARSDTQYF. The DNA for the CDR3 is TGTGCCAGCAGCTTAGTAGCGGGAGCGCGGTCAGATACGCAGTATTTT.

This chain uses TRBV18 with TRBJ2-5, with D unresolved. This CDR3 region has 13 residues. V lost 2 bases and J lost 1, with 5 bases in between. CDR1 is KGHSH and CDR2 is LQKENI in the germline V gene. The CDR3 sequence: CASSPGIQETQYF. In DNA, the CDR3 is TGTGCCAGCTCACCAGGCATCCAAGAGACCCAGTACTTC.

The V and J genes are TRBV27 and TRBJ1-6, with D possibly matching TRBD1 (5 bases). The CDR3 contains 15 residues. CDR1 and CDR2 (germline): MNHEY, SMNVEV (reference sequence). V lost 5 bases and J lost 7, with 15 bases in between. CDR3: CASSRGVLKNSPLHF. The DNA of the CDR3 is TGTGCCAGCAGTCGGGGGGTGTTAAAAAATTCACCCCTCCACTTT.

The gene calls are TRBV5-5 and TRBJ1-2; D is ambiguous. The CDR3 is 14 residues long. Germline V gene data show CDR1 as SGHKS and CDR2 as YYEKEE (reference sequence). Trimming stripped 1 base from V and 7 bases from J, with 14 bases between. The CDR3 sequence is CASSLLSGFGGYTF. CDR3 coding DNA: TGTGCCAGCAGCTTGTTATCCGGGTTTGGTGGCTACACCTTC.

The genes are TRBV10-3 and TRBJ2-5; TRBD2 aligns across 12 bases. This CDR3 has 17 amino acids. The V gene end was trimmed by 2 bases and the J gene end by 4 bases; junction bases not matched to a gene: 8. In germline, CDR1 is ENHRY, CDR2 SYGVKD. CDR3 in amino acids: CAISEMPSGGVAETQYF. As DNA, the CDR3 is TGTGCCATCAGTGAGATGCCTAGCGGGGGGGTGGCAGAGACCCAGTACTTC.

The chain joins TRBV5-6 to TRBJ2-5, with D maybe TRBD2 (5 bases). CDR1 and CDR2 from the germline V gene are SGHDT and YYEEEE. Trimming took off 2 bases at V and 2 bases at J, with 10 bases between the two ends. This CDR3 comprises 14 residues. The CDR3, as DNA: TGTGCCAGCAGCTTCGCCGGCGGGCAAGAGACCCAGTACTTC. Translated: CASSFAGGQETQYF.

The V call is TRBV28, the J call TRBJ1-1, with 7 bases fitting TRBD1. The CDR3 totals 14 residues. With V trimmed by 7 bases and J by 2 bases, 7 bases remained unmatched. CDR1 is MDHEN, CDR2 SYDVKM, per germline. DNA of the CDR3: TGTGCCAGCAAACCGGGACAGTCCAACACTGAAGCTTTCTTT. Its protein is CASKPGQSNTEAFF.

This clone was counted between two and nine times. The chain has TRBV7-8 and TRBJ2-6, with no clear D. CDR3 length: 17 amino acids. CDR1 is SGHVS and CDR2 is FQNEAQ in the germline V gene. V lost 8 bases, J lost 3 bases, and 20 bases lay in between. The CDR3 DNA sequence: TGTGCCAGCTTCTTCGACCGGGTGAACCGTGGGGCCAACGTCCTGACTTTC. This encodes CASFFDRVNRGANVLTF.

The chain has TRBV7-8 and TRBJ2-5; D remains unclear. The ends were cut back, 5 bases at V and 1 base at J, with 14 bases in the middle. The CDR3 extends over 15 amino acids. Germline V gene lookup returns CDR1 SGHVS and CDR2 FQNEAQ. This CDR3 is CASSPFSVGQETQYF. CDR3 DNA: TGTGCCAGCAGCCCGTTCTCTGTGGGCCAAGAGACCCAGTACTTC.